A selection of T cell receptor beta chains follows, all from one sample in a study of T cell responses to AZD1222 COVID-19 vaccine. Here immunoSEQ multiplex PCR was the method, and the copy in TCRdb shows in-frame clones only, minus some. The sample comprises about 120,000 clones, less than 95% of which are singletons, and over 5% rests with the top ten. The sequences come from peripheral blood, collected on day 0 of AZD1222 vaccination. The receptors derive from an adult in good health. Each CDR3 is given with its conserved first and last residue. The D gene is left open where the match is weak. Rows may omit the clone size; those that give it use once, few, many or a size class.

d_call j_call v_call clone_size cdr3_length cdr3_nt cdr3_aa
TRBD1 TRBJ2-3 TRBV5-6 . 16 TGTGCCAGCAGCCTTCGACAGGGAATTGCGGCAGATACGCAGTATTTT CASSLRQGIAADTQYF
TRBD1 TRBJ1-3 TRBV7-9 . 17 TGTGCCAGCAGCCCGAAAGGTCCCAGGGGGCCTGGAAACACCATATATTTT CASSPKGPRGPGNTIYF
. TRBJ2-7 TRBV19 . 12 TGTGCCAGTAGTTCTAGCTCCTACGAGCAGTACTTC CASSSSSYEQYF
. TRBJ1-3 TRBV21-1 once 15 TGTGCCAGCAGCACCCTGGACAGGAATGGAAACACCATATATTTT CASSTLDRNGNTIYF
. TRBJ1-2 TRBV28 . 14 TGTGCCAGCAGTTTGACGGGCATAAACTATGGCTACACCTTC CASSLTGINYGYTF
. TRBJ2-3 TRBV14 . 13 TGTGCCACCGGCCCGGACAGCACAGATACGCAGTATTTT CATGPDSTDTQYF
. TRBJ2-5 TRBV19 . 14 TGTGCCAGTAGTATTCTGGCAGGAGCGGAGACCCAGTACTTC CASSILAGAETQYF
. TRBJ1-1 TRBV9 . 16 TGTGCCAGCAGCCCTCCCGGGGGGGCCTATAACACTGAAGCTTTCTTT CASSPPGGAYNTEAFF
. TRBJ1-2 TRBV27 . 13 TGTGCCAGCAGTTTAGGGGGGCTCGGGGGCTACACCTTC CASSLGGLGGYTF
. TRBJ2-4 TRBV30 . 12 TGTGCCTGGAGTGTTTTAGGAAACATTCAGTACTTC CAWSVLGNIQYF
. TRBJ2-7 TRBV2 . 17 TGTGCCAGCAGTGAAGCAGGTCGATGGGACTTCACCTACGAGCAGTACTTC CASSEAGRWDFTYEQYF
. TRBJ1-1 TRBV5-1 . 15 TGCGCCAGCAGCTTGGGTGTCTCTTGGGACACTGAAGCTTTCTTT CASSLGVSWDTEAFF
. TRBJ1-1 TRBV9 . 15 TGTGCCAGCAGCGTTATTACACAGGGGAACACTGAAGCTTTCTTT CASSVITQGNTEAFF
TRBD2 TRBJ2-5 TRBV29-1 . 13 TGCAGCGCCGACAATAGCGGGAGCCAGACCCAGTACTTC CSADNSGSQTQYF
. TRBJ1-5 TRBV12-3/TRBV12-4 . 12 TGTGCCAGCAGTTTGGGTAATCAGCCCCAGCATTTT CASSLGNQPQHF
. TRBJ1-1 TRBV30 . 14 TGTGCCTGGAGTTCCGGGTTGACGAGCACTGAAGCTTTCTTT CAWSSGLTSTEAFF